This entry features one T cell receptor (beta chain) sequence. V lost 6 bases and J 7 bases, leaving 17 bases between the germline ends. The CDR3 loop spans 14 amino acids. Germline CDR1 SGHRS, CDR2 YFSETQ. Sequenced by immunoSEQ multiplex PCR; TCRdb stores in-frame clones only, minus some. In the table there are fewer than 700,000 clones, roughly 90% of which are singletons. The data were taken from a study of shared T cell receptors in the human thymus. This same sample was also part of a study on human thymus T cells. In that study: Infants, healthy and Finnish, who were having corrective surgery for congenital heart defects served as donors. The thymus tissue came from resections taken during corrective heart surgery. Among thymic and blood repertoires, usage of V and J genes appeared biased. Thymic repertoires from unrelated individuals overlapped highly, related research reported.

The source material was thymocytes. The source is a boy under three years old with a congenital heart defect. The J gene is TRBJ2-1, the V gene TRBV5-1; a weak D match, TRBD2 (7 bases). This chain's CDR3 is CASKVRGAPNEQFF. In DNA form, the CDR3 reads TGCGCCAGCAAAGTTCGGGGGGCGCCAAATGAGCAGTTCTTC.